This T cell receptor (beta chain) was sequenced for a study of identifying expanded T cells in peripheral blood. Notes on the study in general: Over around two and four weeks, about 15 and 18 clones changed, versus 1.2 between replicates.

Clones were read by immunoSEQ multiplex PCR, and TCRdb kept only the in-frame ones, dropping some. The data show 100,000 or so clones, around 88% seen once. The CDR3 runs to 14 residues. The germline V gene has CDR1 SGHTA and CDR2 FQGNSA. Trimming shortened V by 4 bases and J by 6 bases, and 10 bases separated the two germline ends. Of note for this clone: Its cognate antigen is unknown.

The sequence came from a person aged 18 to 75 in good health. V usage is TRBV7-2 and J usage is TRBJ1-6; D not resolved. Sequenced material: blood. The CDR3 protein is CASSSRGSNSPLHF. The CDR3 bases are TGTGCCAGCAGCTCTCGGGGAAGTAATTCACCCCTCCACTTT.